The following is a T cell receptor beta chain sequence with its context. Its antigen is not identified. The sample belongs to a study of T cell repertoires in cytomegalovirus infection. Study in general: HLA-B-restricted CMV epitopes that are well studied were used alongside recently identified HLA-C-restricted ones.

General study findings and limits: HLA-C-restricted CMV-specific TCR beta clonotypes were dominant in the ex vivo response. Adding up the frequency of public TCR beta families identified people who carried CMV plus the relevant HLA.

TCRdb redid the calling of the reads with MiXCR, one entry per CDR3 protein. The profile shows some 220,000 distinct CDR3 sequences, roughly 34% of them singletons. The material sequenced was CD8+ T cells from cultured PBMCs, taken from culture after CMV antigen stimulation. The receptor's source is a human donor in good health (CMV status not recorded). Some clones in this sample may be carry-over from other donors' samples.

CDR3 sequence reads: CASSAGLPGEETQYF. In nucleotides, the CDR3 is TGTGCCAGCAGCGCGGGACTCCCCGGGGAGGAGACCCAGTACTTC. This chain joins TRBV7-9 and TRBJ2-5, with a tentative D call TRBD2 (6 bases). V lost 5 bases to trimming and J lost 5 bases, with 18 bases between them. Germline assignment: CDR1 SEHNR and CDR2 FQNEAQ (reference sequence). CDR3 length equals 15 residues.